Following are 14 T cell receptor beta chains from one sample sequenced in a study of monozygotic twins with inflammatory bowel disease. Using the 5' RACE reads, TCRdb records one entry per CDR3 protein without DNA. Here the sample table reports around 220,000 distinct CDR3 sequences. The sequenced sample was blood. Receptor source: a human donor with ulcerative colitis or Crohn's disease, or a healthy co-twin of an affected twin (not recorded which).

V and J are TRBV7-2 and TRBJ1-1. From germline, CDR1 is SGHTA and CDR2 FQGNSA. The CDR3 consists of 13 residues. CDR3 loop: CASSLAWITEAFF.

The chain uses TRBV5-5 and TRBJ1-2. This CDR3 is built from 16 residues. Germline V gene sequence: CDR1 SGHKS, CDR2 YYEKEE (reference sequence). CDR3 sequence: CASSGPWTDDYYGYTF.

CDR3 sequence reads: CASSRPGLEIGEQFF. The genes are TRBV19 and TRBJ2-1. Germline assignment: CDR1 LNHDA and CDR2 SQIVND (reference sequence). There are 15 residues in the CDR3.

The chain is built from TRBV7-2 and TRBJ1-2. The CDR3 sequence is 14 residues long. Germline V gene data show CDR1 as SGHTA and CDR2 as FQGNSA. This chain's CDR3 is CATREGEGNYGYTF.

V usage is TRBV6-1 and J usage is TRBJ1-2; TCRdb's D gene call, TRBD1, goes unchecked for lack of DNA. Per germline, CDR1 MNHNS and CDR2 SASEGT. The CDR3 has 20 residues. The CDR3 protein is CASSEAGFSTGLLGKDGYTF.

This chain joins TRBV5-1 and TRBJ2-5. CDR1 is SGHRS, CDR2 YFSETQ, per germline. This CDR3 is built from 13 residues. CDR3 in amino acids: CASSFTMGETQYF.

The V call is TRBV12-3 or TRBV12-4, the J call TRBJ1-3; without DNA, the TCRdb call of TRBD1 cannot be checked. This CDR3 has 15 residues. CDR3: CASSFRDSTGNTIYF.

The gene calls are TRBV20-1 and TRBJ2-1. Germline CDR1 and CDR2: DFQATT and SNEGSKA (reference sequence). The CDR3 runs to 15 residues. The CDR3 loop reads CSARDFQRGYNEQFF.

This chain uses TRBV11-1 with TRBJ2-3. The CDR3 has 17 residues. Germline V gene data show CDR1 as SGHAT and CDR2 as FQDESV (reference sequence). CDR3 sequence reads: CASSHPSLAFSTDTQYF.

CDR3 region: CSVEGDLRETQYF. The V and J genes are TRBV29-1 and TRBJ2-5; TCRdb reports TRBD1, a call that lacks DNA to check it against. This CDR3 region has 13 residues. Germline V gene data show CDR1 as SQVTM and CDR2 as ANQGSEA.

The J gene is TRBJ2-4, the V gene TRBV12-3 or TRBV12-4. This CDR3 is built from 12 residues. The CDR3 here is CASSSAGNIQYF.

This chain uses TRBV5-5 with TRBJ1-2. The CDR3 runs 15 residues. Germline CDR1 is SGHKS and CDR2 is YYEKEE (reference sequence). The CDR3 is CASSFNDLEPYGYTF.

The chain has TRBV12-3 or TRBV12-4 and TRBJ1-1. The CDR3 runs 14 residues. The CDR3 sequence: CASSRPGLPAVAFF.

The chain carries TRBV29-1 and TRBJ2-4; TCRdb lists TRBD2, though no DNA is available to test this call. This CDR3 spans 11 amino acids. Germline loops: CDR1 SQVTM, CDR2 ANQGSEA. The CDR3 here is CSGGEKNIQYF.